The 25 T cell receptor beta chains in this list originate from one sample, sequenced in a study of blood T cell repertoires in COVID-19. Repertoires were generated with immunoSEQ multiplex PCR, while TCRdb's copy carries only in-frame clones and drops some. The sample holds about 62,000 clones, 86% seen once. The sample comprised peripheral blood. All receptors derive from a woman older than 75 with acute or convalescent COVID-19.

The CDR3 protein is CASSPSRGSRPNTEAFF. DNA for the CDR3: TGTGCCAGCAGCCCGAGCCGGGGTTCAAGACCTAACACTGAAGCTTTCTTT. This sequence joins TRBV11-2 and TRBJ1-1; no firm D call. CDR1 and CDR2 (germline): SGHAT, FQNNGV. Trimming removed 5 bases from V and 2 bases from J, with 21 bases in between. The CDR3 covers 17 residues.

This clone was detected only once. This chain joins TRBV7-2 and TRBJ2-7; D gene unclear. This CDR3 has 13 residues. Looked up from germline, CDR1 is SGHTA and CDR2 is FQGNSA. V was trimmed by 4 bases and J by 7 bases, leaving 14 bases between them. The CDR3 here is CASSSPTIREQYF. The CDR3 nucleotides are TGTGCCAGCAGCTCCCCTACCATTCGGGAGCAGTACTTC.

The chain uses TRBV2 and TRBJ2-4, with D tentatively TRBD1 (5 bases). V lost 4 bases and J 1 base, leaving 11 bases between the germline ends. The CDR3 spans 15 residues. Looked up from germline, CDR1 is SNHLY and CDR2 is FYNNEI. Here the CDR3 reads CASSGVGAAKNIQYF. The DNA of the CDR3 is TGTGCCAGCAGTGGGGTAGGGGCGGCCAAAAACATTCAGTACTTC.

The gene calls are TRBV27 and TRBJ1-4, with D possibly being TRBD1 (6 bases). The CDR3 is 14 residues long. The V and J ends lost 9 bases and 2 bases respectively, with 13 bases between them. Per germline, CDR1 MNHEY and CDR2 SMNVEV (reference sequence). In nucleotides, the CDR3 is TGTGCCAGTAGGGATAGGGGGACTAATGAAAAACTGTTTTTT. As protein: CASRDRGTNEKLFF.

The DNA for the CDR3 is TGTGCCAGCAGTCTCCTAGCGGGGAGCACAGATACGCAGTATTTT. This sequence encodes CASSLLAGSTDTQYF. V gene TRBV6-5 combines with J gene TRBJ2-3; 9 positions match TRBD2. The CDR3 has 15 amino acids. After removal of 5 bases from V and 0 bases from J, the junction contained 3 bases not matched to a gene. Germline V gives CDR1 MNHEY, CDR2 SVGAGI.

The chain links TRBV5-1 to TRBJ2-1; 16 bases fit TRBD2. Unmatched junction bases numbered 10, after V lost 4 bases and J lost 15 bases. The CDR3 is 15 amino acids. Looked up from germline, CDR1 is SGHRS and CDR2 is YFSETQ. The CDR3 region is CASSAGTSGGDSAFF. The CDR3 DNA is TGCGCCAGCAGCGCCGGGACTAGCGGGGGGGATTCCGCGTTCTTC. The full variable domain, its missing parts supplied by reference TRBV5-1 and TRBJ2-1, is KAGVTQTPRYLIKTRGQQVTLSCSPISGHRSVSWYQQTPGQGLQFLFEYFSETQRNKGNFPGRFSGRQFSNSRSEMNVSTLELGDSALYLCASSAGTSGGDSAFFGPGTRLTVL.

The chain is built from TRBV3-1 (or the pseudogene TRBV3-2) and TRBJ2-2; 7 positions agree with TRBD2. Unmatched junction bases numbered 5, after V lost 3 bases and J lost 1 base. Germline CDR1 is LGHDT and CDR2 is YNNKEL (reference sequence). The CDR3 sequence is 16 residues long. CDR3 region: CASSQWGGGNTGELFF. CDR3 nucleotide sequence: TGTGCCAGCAGCCAGTGGGGCGGGGGGAACACCGGGGAGCTGTTTTTT.

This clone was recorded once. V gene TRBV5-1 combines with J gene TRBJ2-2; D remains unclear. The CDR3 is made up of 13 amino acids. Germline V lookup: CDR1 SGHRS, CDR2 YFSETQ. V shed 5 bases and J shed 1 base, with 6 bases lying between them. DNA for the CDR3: TGCGCCAGCAGAAGCCAGAACACCGGGGAGCTGTTTTTT. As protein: CASRSQNTGELFF.

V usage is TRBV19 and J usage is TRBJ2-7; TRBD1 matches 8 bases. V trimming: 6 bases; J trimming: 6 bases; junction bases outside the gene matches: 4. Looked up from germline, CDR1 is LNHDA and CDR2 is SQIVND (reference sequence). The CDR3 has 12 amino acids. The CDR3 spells CASSHTGGEQYF. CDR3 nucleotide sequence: TGTGCCAGTAGCCATACAGGGGGCGAGCAGTACTTC.

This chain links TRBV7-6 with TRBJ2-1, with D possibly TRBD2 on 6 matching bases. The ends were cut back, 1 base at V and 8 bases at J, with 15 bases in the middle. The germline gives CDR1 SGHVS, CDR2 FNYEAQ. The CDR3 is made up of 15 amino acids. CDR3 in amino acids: CASSLDGRGWDEQFF. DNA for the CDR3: TGTGCCAGCAGCTTAGACGGGCGGGGCTGGGATGAGCAGTTCTTC.

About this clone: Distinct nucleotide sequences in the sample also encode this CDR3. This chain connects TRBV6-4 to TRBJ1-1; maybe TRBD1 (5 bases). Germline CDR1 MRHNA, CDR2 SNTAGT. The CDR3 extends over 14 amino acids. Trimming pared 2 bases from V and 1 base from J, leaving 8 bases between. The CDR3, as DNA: TGTGCCAGCAGTGACACAGACAGGAACACTGAAGCTTTCTTT. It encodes CASSDTDRNTEAFF.

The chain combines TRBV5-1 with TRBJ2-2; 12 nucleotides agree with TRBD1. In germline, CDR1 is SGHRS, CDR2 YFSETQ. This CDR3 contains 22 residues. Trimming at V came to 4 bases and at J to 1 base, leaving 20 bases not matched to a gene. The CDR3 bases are TGCGCCAGCAGCCCACACCTAATGGGACAGGGGGCCCCAGAGAAGAACACCGGGGAGCTGTTTTTT. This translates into CASSPHLMGQGAPEKNTGELFF. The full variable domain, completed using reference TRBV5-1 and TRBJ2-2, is KAGVTQTPRYLIKTRGQQVTLSCSPISGHRSVSWYQQTPGQGLQFLFEYFSETQRNKGNFPGRFSGRQFSNSRSEMNVSTLELGDSALYLCASSPHLMGQGAPEKNTGELFFGEGSRLTVL.

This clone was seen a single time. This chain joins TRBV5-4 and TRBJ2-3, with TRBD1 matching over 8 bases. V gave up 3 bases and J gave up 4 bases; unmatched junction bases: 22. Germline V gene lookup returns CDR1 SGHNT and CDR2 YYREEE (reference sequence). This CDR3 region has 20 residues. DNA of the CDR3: TGTGCCAGCAGCTCCAGGGGGCGGGCGGGAAGGAGCTGGTCTGCAGATACGCAGTATTTT. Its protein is CASSSRGRAGRSWSADTQYF.

The chain's CDR3 is CASSPPSGGGNTIYF. The CDR3 region has the DNA TGTGCCAGCAGTCCACCGTCGGGGGGCGGAAACACCATATATTTT. V gene TRBV6-5 combines with J gene TRBJ1-3, with D possibly TRBD1 on 6 matching bases. Germline-derived CDR1 and CDR2 are MNHEY and SVGAGI. Deletions cut 5 bases from V and 4 bases from J, with 15 bases between. This CDR3 has 15 amino acids.

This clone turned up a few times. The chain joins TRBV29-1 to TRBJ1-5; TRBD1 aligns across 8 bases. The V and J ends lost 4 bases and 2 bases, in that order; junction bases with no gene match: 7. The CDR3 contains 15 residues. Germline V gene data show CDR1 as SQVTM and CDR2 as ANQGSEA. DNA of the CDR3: TGCAGCGTTGTCGAGGCAGGGGGCGGCAATCAGCCCCAGCATTTT. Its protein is CSVVEAGGGNQPQHF.

The chain's CDR3 is CASGVNYGYTF. The CDR3 DNA reads TGTGCCAGCGGAGTTAACTATGGCTACACCTTC. This chain uses TRBV28 with TRBJ1-2; D is uncertain. With 8 bases removed from V and 1 base from J, the gap between germline ends came to 5 bases. The CDR3 sequence is 11 residues long. Germline CDR1 is MDHEN and CDR2 is SYDVKM.

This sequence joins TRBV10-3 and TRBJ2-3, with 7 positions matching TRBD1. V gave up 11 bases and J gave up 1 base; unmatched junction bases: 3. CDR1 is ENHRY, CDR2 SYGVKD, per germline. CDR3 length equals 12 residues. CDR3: CAAGQGTDTQYF. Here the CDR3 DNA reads TGTGCCGCCGGACAGGGCACAGATACGCAGTATTTT.

CDR3 protein: CASSFSGGAYEQYF. The CDR3 region has the DNA TGTGCCAGCAGCTTTAGCGGGGGGGCTTACGAGCAGTACTTC. J is TRBJ2-7 and V is TRBV7-2; 11 positions match TRBD2. The CDR3 is 14 amino acids. The junction had 2 bases not matched to a gene; V was cut back by 3 bases and J by 4 bases. Germline lookup yields CDR1 SGHTA and CDR2 FQGNSA.

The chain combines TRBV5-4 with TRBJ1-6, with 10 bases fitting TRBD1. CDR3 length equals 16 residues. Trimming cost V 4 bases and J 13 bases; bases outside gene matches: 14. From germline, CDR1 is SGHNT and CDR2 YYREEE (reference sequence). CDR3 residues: CASSEGPGQGIVPLHF. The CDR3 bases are TGTGCCAGCAGCGAGGGACCGGGACAGGGGATTGTTCCCCTCCACTTT.

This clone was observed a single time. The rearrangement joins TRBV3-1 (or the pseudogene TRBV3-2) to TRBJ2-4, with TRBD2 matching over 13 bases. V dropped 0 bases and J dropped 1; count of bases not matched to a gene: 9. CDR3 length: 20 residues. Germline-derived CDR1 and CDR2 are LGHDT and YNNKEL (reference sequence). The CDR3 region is CASSQDAGLAGVLAKNIQYF. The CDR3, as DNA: TGTGCCAGCAGCCAAGATGCAGGACTAGCGGGAGTGTTGGCCAAAAACATTCAGTACTTC.

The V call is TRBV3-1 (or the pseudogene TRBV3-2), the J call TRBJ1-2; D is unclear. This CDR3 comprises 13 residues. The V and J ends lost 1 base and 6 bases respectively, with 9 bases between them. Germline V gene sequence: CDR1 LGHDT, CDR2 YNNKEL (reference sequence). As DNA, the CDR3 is TGTGCCAGCAGCCAAGCGGAGGGTCATGGCTACACCTTC. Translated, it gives CASSQAEGHGYTF.

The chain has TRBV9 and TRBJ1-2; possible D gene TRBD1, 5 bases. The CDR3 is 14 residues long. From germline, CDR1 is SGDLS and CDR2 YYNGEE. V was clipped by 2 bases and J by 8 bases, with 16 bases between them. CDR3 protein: CASSVHLEGLGYTF. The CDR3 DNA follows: TGTGCCAGCAGCGTGCATCTTGAGGGACTAGGCTACACCTTC.

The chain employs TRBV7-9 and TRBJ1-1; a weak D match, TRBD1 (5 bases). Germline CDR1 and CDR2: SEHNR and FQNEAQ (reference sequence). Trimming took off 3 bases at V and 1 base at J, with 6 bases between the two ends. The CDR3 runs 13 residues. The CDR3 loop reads CASSFGGNTEAFF. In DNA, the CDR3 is TGTGCCAGCAGCTTCGGGGGGAACACTGAAGCTTTCTTT.

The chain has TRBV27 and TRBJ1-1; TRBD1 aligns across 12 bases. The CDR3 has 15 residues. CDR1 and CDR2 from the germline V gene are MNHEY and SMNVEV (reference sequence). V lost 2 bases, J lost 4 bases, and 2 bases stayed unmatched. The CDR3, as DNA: TGTGCCAGCAGTTTAGGGGACAGGGGGCCCACTGAAGCTTTCTTT. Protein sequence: CASSLGDRGPTEAFF.

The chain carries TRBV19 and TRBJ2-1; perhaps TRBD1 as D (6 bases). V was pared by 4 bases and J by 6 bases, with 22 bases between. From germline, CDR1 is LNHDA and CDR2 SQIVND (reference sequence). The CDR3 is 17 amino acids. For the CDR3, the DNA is TGTGCCAGTAGTACGCGTCGCCGGAACAGGGTGGTCAATGAGCAGTTCTTC. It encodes CASSTRRRNRVVNEQFF.